The next 17 T cell receptor beta chains were all read from a single sample in a study of patients and donors after allogeneic stem cell transplantation. TCRdb re-derived calls from the RT-PCR reads in MiXCR, one entry per CDR3 protein. The sample has roughly 230,000 distinct CDR3 sequences, approximately 14% seen once. The sample comprised blood, either unsorted or a sorted T cell fraction (not recorded which). These receptors were collected from a human donor who was either an allogeneic HSCT recipient or a stem cell or donor lymphocyte infusion donor (not recorded which). It is not recorded whose cells these are; they may come from a transplant donor.

The CDR3 sequence: CASSRTSGIYEQYF. The DNA for the CDR3 is TGCGCCAGCAGCCGGACAAGCGGGATCTACGAGCAGTACTTC. The chain links TRBV4-1 to TRBJ2-7; 7 bases are shared with TRBD2. The CDR3 runs to 14 residues. Germline assignment: CDR1 MGHRA and CDR2 YSYEKL. The V and J ends lost 4 bases and 3 bases, in that order; junction bases with no gene match: 6.

This clonotype was counted at least ten times. This sequence joins TRBV29-1 and TRBJ2-3, with 13 bases lining up with TRBD2. CDR1 is SQVTM, CDR2 ANQGSEA, per germline. The CDR3 covers 15 residues. V was clipped by 4 bases and J by 4 bases; unmatched bases: 5. The CDR3 DNA sequence: TGCAGCGTTGTCGGGACTAGCGGGATTGCAGATACGCAGTATTTT. This translates into CSVVGTSGIADTQYF.

This clonotype was observed at least ten times. This may come from a read error, since a much larger clone is one base off. The J gene is TRBJ2-2, the V gene TRBV27, with D unclear. Germline CDR1 is MNHEY and CDR2 is SMNVEV (reference sequence). Trimming cost V 3 bases and J 2 bases, with 1 base left between them. This CDR3 is built from 12 residues. As DNA, the CDR3 is TGTGCCAGCAGTTTTAACACCGGGGAGCTGTTTTTT. It yields the protein CASSFNTGELFF.

In this sample, this clonotype turned up a few times. This CDR3 reads CASSANRDNYEQYF. The CDR3 bases are TGCGCCAGCAGCGCGAACCGGGACAACTACGAGCAGTACTTC. The chain combines TRBV5-1 with TRBJ2-7; D is perhaps TRBD1 (6 bases). CDR3 size: 14 residues. V was trimmed by 4 bases and J by 3 bases, leaving 14 bases between them. Looked up from germline, CDR1 is SGHRS and CDR2 is YFSETQ.

This clonotype was seen a handful of times. The chain joins TRBV12-3 or TRBV12-4 to TRBJ2-5, with 7 bases matching TRBD2. V shed 1 base and J 1 base; nucleotides not matched to a gene: 3. CDR3 size: 15 residues. CDR3 protein: CASSLDTGGQETQYF. In DNA, the CDR3 is TGTGCCAGCAGTTTAGATACGGGGGGCCAAGAGACCCAGTACTTC.

This clonotype was recorded many times. The chain has TRBV7-9 and TRBJ1-2; 7 nucleotides align to TRBD1. Germline V CDR1 and CDR2: SEHNR, FQNEAQ (reference sequence). This CDR3 has 14 residues. Unmatched junction bases numbered 9, after V lost 5 bases and J lost 6 bases. Here the CDR3 DNA reads TGTGCCAGCAGCCCAGGGGGGGGGCGCGATGGCTACACCTTC. The encoded protein is CASSPGGGRDGYTF.

At least ten counts were recorded for this clonotype. The genes are TRBV20-1 and TRBJ1-5; the D gene is possibly TRBD1 (6 bases). CDR3 size: 15 residues. Germline CDR1 reads DFQATT; CDR2 reads SNEGSKA (reference sequence). V was trimmed by 2 bases and J by 2 bases, leaving 13 bases between them. CDR3 sequence reads: CSARPQGYRNQPQHF. CDR3 sequence (DNA): TGCAGTGCTAGACCCCAGGGGTACCGCAATCAGCCCCAGCATTTT.

This clonotype was counted ten times or more. The V gene is TRBV29-1, the J gene TRBJ1-4; no reliable D call. This CDR3 is built from 11 residues. Per the germline V gene, CDR1 is SQVTM and CDR2 is ANQGSEA. Trimming cost V 7 bases and J 5 bases, with 8 bases left between them. CDR3 DNA sequence: TGCAGCGCTAGGACGAATGAAAAACTGTTTTTT. This gives the protein CSARTNEKLFF. The full variable domain, in which reference TRBV29-1 and TRBJ1-4 provide the parts outside the CDR3, is SAVISQKPSRDICQRGTSLTIQCQVDSQVTMMFWYRQQPGQSLTLIATANQGSEATYESGFVIDKFPISRPNLTFSTLTVSNMSPEDSSIYLCSARTNEKLFFGSGTQLSVL.

This clonotype showed up just a few times. The genes are TRBV5-1 and TRBJ2-1; 7 bases align to TRBD1. The CDR3 sequence is 14 residues long. CDR1 and CDR2 from the germline V gene are SGHRS and YFSETQ. The V gene end was trimmed by 4 bases and the J gene end by 8 bases; junction bases not matched to a gene: 9. The CDR3 sequence is CASSVQGFRDEQFF. The CDR3 nucleotides are TGCGCCAGCAGCGTACAGGGGTTTAGGGATGAGCAGTTCTTC.

V usage is TRBV30 and J usage is TRBJ2-7; D may be TRBD1 (5 bases). Germline CDR1 GTSNPN, CDR2 SVGIG (reference sequence). The CDR3 covers 14 residues. V gave up 2 bases and J gave up 7 bases, with 18 bases separating them. As DNA, the CDR3 is TGTGCCTGGAGTAGGGGAAAGACAGATCAAGAGCAGTACTTC. It translates to CAWSRGKTDQEQYF.

This clonotype came up many times. The rearrangement joins TRBV20-1 to TRBJ2-5; 9 bases are shared with TRBD2. The CDR3 is 16 amino acids. V was pared by 3 bases and J by 0 bases, with 8 bases of the junction left unmatched. CDR1 and CDR2 from the germline V gene are DFQATT and SNEGSKA (reference sequence). This CDR3 reads CSASPQTSGNQETQYF. The CDR3 DNA sequence: TGCAGTGCTAGTCCCCAGACTAGCGGTAACCAAGAGACCCAGTACTTC.

The chain is built from TRBV6-5 and TRBJ1-6; D is perhaps TRBD1 (5 bases). The ends were cut back, 0 bases at V and 0 bases at J, with 15 bases in the middle. Germline V gene sequence: CDR1 MNHEY, CDR2 SVGAGI. The length of the CDR3 is 19 residues. In nucleotides, the CDR3 is TGTGCCAGCAGTTACTCATGGGACCCTCAGACCTCCTATAATTCACCCCTCCACTTT. It specifies CASSYSWDPQTSYNSPLHF.

CDR3 DNA sequence: TGTGCCAGCAGTTCTCCGACAGGGCACTATGGCTACACCTTC. Encoded protein: CASSSPTGHYGYTF. V gene TRBV6-5 combines with J gene TRBJ1-2, with 7 bases lining up with TRBD1. The CDR3 covers 14 residues. Per the germline V gene, CDR1 is MNHEY and CDR2 is SVGAGI. V trimming: 4 bases; J trimming: 3 bases; junction bases outside the gene matches: 5.

This clonotype was detected a few times. The rearrangement uses TRBV7-9 and TRBJ2-1; the D gene is possibly TRBD2 (7 bases). The CDR3 extends over 13 amino acids. Germline CDR1 SEHNR, CDR2 FQNEAQ (reference sequence). V gave up 3 bases and J gave up 10 bases, with 13 bases separating them. The CDR3 is CASSFAGAGEQFF. CDR3 sequence (DNA): TGTGCCAGCAGCTTCGCGGGGGCGGGGGAGCAGTTCTTC.

J is TRBJ1-5 and V is TRBV9; tentatively, D is TRBD1 (5 bases). The CDR3 sequence is 14 residues long. In germline, CDR1 is SGDLS, CDR2 YYNGEE. The V end lost 4 bases, the J end lost 3 bases, and 11 bases lay between the germline ends. CDR3 sequence (DNA): TGTGCCAGCAGCCCTGGGACCCACAATCAGCCCCAGCATTTT. As protein: CASSPGTHNQPQHF.

By frequency in the sample, this clonotype is medium-sized. The V call is TRBV18, the J call TRBJ1-1; possible D gene TRBD1, 5 bases. The CDR3 is made up of 13 amino acids. The germline CDR1 and CDR2 sequences are KGHSH and LQKENI. Between the trimmed V and J ends, which lost 8 bases and 1 base, there was a span of 11 bases. CDR3 DNA: TGTGCCAGCAGCCCGCAGGGGAACACTGAAGCTTTCTTT. Translating gives CASSPQGNTEAFF. The entire variable domain, with the rest obtained from reference TRBV18 and TRBJ1-1, is as follows: NAGVMQNPRHLVRRRGQEARLRCSPMKGHSHVYWYRQLPEEGLKFMVYLQKENIIDESGMPKERFSAEFPKEGPSILRIQQVVRGDSAAYFCASSPQGNTEAFFGQGTRLTVV.

The gene calls are TRBV5-8 and TRBJ1-2, with D maybe TRBD1 (5 bases). Looked up from germline, CDR1 is SGHTS and CDR2 is YDEGEE. V was pared by 0 bases and J by 9 bases, with 21 bases between. This CDR3 comprises 16 residues. CDR3 sequence (DNA): TGTGCCAGCAGCTTGGCTACCCCCGGGAGACAGACTAGCTACACCTTC. Translating it yields CASSLATPGRQTSYTF.